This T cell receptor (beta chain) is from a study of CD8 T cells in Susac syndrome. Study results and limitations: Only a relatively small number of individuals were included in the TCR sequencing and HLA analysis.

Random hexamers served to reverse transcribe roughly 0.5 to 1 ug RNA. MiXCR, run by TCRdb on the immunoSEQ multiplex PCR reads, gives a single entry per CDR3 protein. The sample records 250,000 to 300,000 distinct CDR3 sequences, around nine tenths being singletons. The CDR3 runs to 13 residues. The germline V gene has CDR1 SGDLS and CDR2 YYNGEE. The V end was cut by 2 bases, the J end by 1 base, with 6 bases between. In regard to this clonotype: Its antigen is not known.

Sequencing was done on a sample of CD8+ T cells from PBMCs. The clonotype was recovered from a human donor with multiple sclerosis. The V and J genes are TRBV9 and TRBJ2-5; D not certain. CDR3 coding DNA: TGTGCCAGCAGCGTGACCCTCCAAGAGACCCAGTACTTC. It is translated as CASSVTLQETQYF.